The 25 T cell receptor beta chains presented below share a single source sample, sequenced in a study of blood T cell repertoires in COVID-19. TCRdb keeps only in-frame clones here, not all; method: immunoSEQ multiplex PCR. The data hold 250,000 or so clones, with 87% observed a single time. Material: PBMCs or T cells enriched from blood (not recorded which). The receptors derive from a woman in her twenties or thirties with acute COVID-19.

This chain connects TRBV5-5 to TRBJ2-5; tentatively, D is TRBD2 (6 bases). CDR1 and CDR2 from the germline V gene are SGHKS and YYEKEE (reference sequence). This CDR3 has 14 amino acids. The V and J ends lost 6 bases and 0 bases respectively, with 12 bases between them. CDR3 region: CASKGGLHQETQYF. The CDR3 nucleotides are TGTGCCAGCAAAGGAGGACTACACCAAGAGACCCAGTACTTC.

Turning to this clone: The sample holds other DNA sequences that translate to the same CDR3. The V call is TRBV11-2, the J call TRBJ1-1, with D unresolved. From germline, CDR1 is SGHAT and CDR2 FQNNGV. Trimming took off 0 bases at V and 3 bases at J, with 5 bases between the two ends. CDR3 length equals 13 residues. The CDR3 DNA reads TGTGCCAGCAGCTTAGAGTCATACACTGAAGCTTTCTTT. Protein sequence: CASSLESYTEAFF.

V and J are TRBV7-6 and TRBJ2-1, with a weak D call TRBD1 (6 bases). The CDR3 sequence is 15 residues long. Trimming took off 1 base at V and 2 bases at J, with 9 bases between the two ends. Germline-derived CDR1 and CDR2 are SGHVS and FNYEAQ. CDR3 DNA sequence: TGTGCCAGCAGCTTAGGGCAGGGGACCTACAATGAGCAGTTCTTC. Amino acid sequence: CASSLGQGTYNEQFF.

This clone showed up just once. The chain couples TRBV7-2 to TRBJ2-7, with a weak D call TRBD2 (6 bases). From germline, CDR1 is SGHTA and CDR2 FQGNSA. V lost 3 bases and J lost 4, with 13 bases in between. The length of the CDR3 is 14 residues. The CDR3 protein is CASSLNGGEYEQYF. The CDR3 DNA reads TGTGCCAGCAGCTTGAACGGGGGAGAGTACGAGCAGTACTTC.

This chain joins TRBV7-9 and TRBJ1-1; D is uncertain. V lost 1 base and J 10 bases, leaving 13 bases between the germline ends. CDR3 size: 13 residues. Germline V gene sequence: CDR1 SEHNR, CDR2 FQNEAQ (reference sequence). The CDR3 protein is CASSLGPSDRAFF. In DNA, the CDR3 is TGTGCCAGCAGCTTAGGTCCCAGCGACCGAGCTTTCTTT.

This clone was detected only a few times. The rearrangement uses TRBV7-9 and TRBJ2-5; no clear D. Germline lookup yields CDR1 SEHNR and CDR2 FQNEAQ (reference sequence). This CDR3 spans 15 amino acids. Between the trimmed V and J ends, which lost 10 bases and 4 bases, there was a span of 22 bases. The CDR3 sequence: CATPLLSIGGETQYF. The CDR3 coding sequence is TGTGCCACACCCCTCCTGTCTATTGGCGGAGAGACCCAGTACTTC.

The sample holds one count of this clone. This chain connects TRBV5-1 to TRBJ2-2; 7 bases are shared with TRBD2. CDR3 size: 16 residues. Per germline, CDR1 SGHRS and CDR2 YFSETQ. V shed 5 bases and J 0 bases; nucleotides not matched to a gene: 7. The CDR3 nucleotides are TGCGCCAGCAGGGGAGGGATAGTCGCGAACACCGGGGAGCTGTTTTTT. It translates to CASRGGIVANTGELFF.

This rearrangement joins TRBV7-9 to TRBJ2-7; D perhaps matches TRBD2 (6 bases). The germline CDR1 and CDR2 sequences are SEHNR and FQNEAQ (reference sequence). Trimming took 2 bases from V and 6 from J, leaving 14 bases between them. The length of the CDR3 is 14 residues. CDR3 residues: CASSLWRERSEQYF. The CDR3 nucleotides read TGTGCCAGCAGCTTATGGAGGGAAAGAAGCGAGCAGTACTTC.

The chain carries TRBV12-3 or TRBV12-4 and TRBJ1-5, with unresolved D. V was trimmed by 8 bases and J by 4 bases, leaving 9 bases between them. CDR3 length: 12 residues. CDR3 sequence: CASSGNNQPQHF. In DNA form, the CDR3 reads TGTGCCAGCTCCGGGAATAATCAGCCCCAGCATTTT.

V is TRBV5-5 and J is TRBJ2-7; possible D gene TRBD1, 5 bases. V was clipped by 0 bases and J by 3 bases, with 10 bases between them. Germline assignment: CDR1 SGHKS and CDR2 YYEKEE (reference sequence). The length of the CDR3 is 14 residues. The chain's CDR3 is CASSLVGRDYEQYF. DNA for the CDR3: TGTGCCAGCAGCTTGGTTGGCAGGGACTACGAGCAGTACTTC.

This clone was picked up a small number of times. This sequence joins TRBV6-5 and TRBJ1-3; D unresolved. CDR1 is MNHEY, CDR2 SVGAGI, per germline. V gave up 6 bases and J gave up 0 bases, with 12 bases separating them. This CDR3 comprises 15 residues. In nucleotides, the CDR3 is TGTGCCAGCAGCCAATCCGCGGACTCTGGAAACACCATATATTTT. It yields the protein CASSQSADSGNTIYF.

This chain joins TRBV5-4 and TRBJ1-4; 7 bases agree with TRBD1. Trimming removed 0 bases from V and 6 bases from J; junction bases left unmatched: 5. Per germline, CDR1 SGHNT and CDR2 YYREEE (reference sequence). This CDR3 contains 15 residues. In nucleotides, the CDR3 is TGTGCCAGCAGCTTGGACAGGGGCGCGGATGAAAAACTGTTTTTT. It is translated as CASSLDRGADEKLFF.

This CDR3 reads CASSLRGGNEQFF. CDR3 nucleotides: TGTGCCAGCAGCTTACGCGGGGGCAATGAGCAGTTCTTC. The chain couples TRBV11-2 to TRBJ2-1, with TRBD2 matching 7 bases. The germline gives CDR1 SGHAT, CDR2 FQNNGV. This CDR3 region has 13 residues. J was trimmed by 6 bases and V by 2 bases; bases with no gene match: 1.

This sequence joins TRBV10-1 and TRBJ2-1; 12 nucleotides match TRBD1. The germline V gene encodes CDR1 WNHNN and CDR2 SYGVQD (reference sequence). The trim removed 4 bases at V and 8 bases at J, leaving 3 bases unmatched. The CDR3 is 14 amino acids. The CDR3 is CASSAGQGAYEQFF. The CDR3 DNA reads as TGCGCCAGCAGTGCGGGACAGGGGGCCTATGAGCAGTTCTTC.

J is TRBJ1-2 and V is TRBV15; tentative D call: TRBD1 (6 bases). This CDR3 region has 14 residues. Germline values: CDR1 LNHNV, CDR2 YYDKDF (reference sequence). V was clipped by 0 bases and J by 5 bases, with 10 bases between them. CDR3 sequence reads: CATSRDLTGYGYTF. As DNA, the CDR3 is TGTGCCACCAGCAGAGATCTAACAGGGTATGGCTACACCTTC.

V gene TRBV7-9 combines with J gene TRBJ2-5; D not resolved. CDR3 size: 14 residues. V was trimmed by 4 bases and J by 5 bases, leaving 14 bases between them. Germline loops: CDR1 SEHNR, CDR2 FQNEAQ (reference sequence). The CDR3 sequence is CASSSLRSTETQYF. The CDR3 DNA reads as TGTGCCAGCAGCTCCCTTCGCAGTACGGAGACCCAGTACTTC.

J is TRBJ2-3 and V is TRBV11-2; 10 bases agree with TRBD2. Trimming removed 0 bases from V and 4 bases from J; junction bases left unmatched: 10. CDR1 and CDR2 from the germline V gene are SGHAT and FQNNGV. CDR3 length: 18 amino acids. CDR3 in DNA: TGTGCCAGCAGCTTAGATCCCCAATCTAGCGGGGGTGCAGATACGCAGTATTTT. Its protein product is CASSLDPQSSGGADTQYF.

The CDR3 coding sequence is TGTGCCAGCAGCCCTACTTTAGCGGAACAAGAGACCCAGTACTTC. It specifies CASSPTLAEQETQYF. The gene calls are TRBV9 and TRBJ2-5; possibly TRBD2 for D (6 bases). The germline CDR1 and CDR2 sequences are SGDLS and YYNGEE. The V end was cut by 4 bases, the J end by 2 bases, with 15 bases between. The CDR3 spans 15 residues.

The chain couples TRBV27 to TRBJ2-7; 9 bases line up with TRBD2. Per the germline V gene, CDR1 is MNHEY and CDR2 is SMNVEV (reference sequence). Losses at the gene ends were 0 bases for V and 6 bases for J; bases not matched to a gene: 0. CDR3 length: 13 amino acids. The CDR3 coding sequence is TGTGCCAGCAGTTTATCTAGCGGGGGCGAGCAGTACTTC. It encodes CASSLSSGGEQYF.

The chain couples TRBV7-2 to TRBJ1-2, with D tentatively TRBD1 (6 bases). The CDR3 length is 16 residues. The V and J ends lost 6 bases and 3 bases respectively, with 20 bases between them. The germline V gene has CDR1 SGHTA and CDR2 FQGNSA. The DNA for the CDR3 is TGTGCCAGCAGTCCTACACGGGACATTCTGTACTATGGCTACACCTTC. Translated, it gives CASSPTRDILYYGYTF.

This chain links TRBV30 with TRBJ2-7; tentative D call: TRBD2 (6 bases). The CDR3 runs 12 residues. Germline CDR1 and CDR2: GTSNPN and SVGIG (reference sequence). V gave up 0 bases and J gave up 4 bases, with 7 bases separating them. CDR3 nucleotides: TGTGCCTGGAGTGTTAGCGGTTACGAGCAGTACTTC. This sequence encodes CAWSVSGYEQYF.

This clone was seen only once. The rearrangement uses TRBV7-9 and TRBJ1-1; possibly TRBD1 for D (5 bases). Germline-derived CDR1 and CDR2 are SEHNR and FQNEAQ (reference sequence). The CDR3 runs to 15 residues. The germline V and J ends were trimmed by 4 bases and 0 bases, with 12 bases remaining between them. CDR3 in DNA: TGTGCCAGCAGCTCAATTGACAGCCTGAACACTGAAGCTTTCTTT. This codes for CASSSIDSLNTEAFF.

V and J are TRBV18 and TRBJ1-1; possible D gene TRBD1, 6 bases. Germline V lookup: CDR1 KGHSH, CDR2 LQKENI. The CDR3 is made up of 13 amino acids. V dropped 6 bases and J dropped 7 bases, with 15 bases sitting between them. The CDR3 spells CASSQQGADEAFF. In DNA, the CDR3 is TGTGCCAGCTCTCAACAGGGTGCGGATGAAGCTTTCTTT.

The CDR3 is CASSVTTGIGEQYF. In DNA form, the CDR3 reads TGTGCCAGCAGCGTAACAACAGGTATCGGCGAGCAGTACTTC. The chain recombines TRBV11-2 with TRBJ2-7; possibly TRBD1 for D (5 bases). Trimming left V 5 bases short and J 6 bases short, with 17 bases between. CDR1 is SGHAT, CDR2 FQNNGV, per germline. This CDR3 has 14 amino acids.

The genes are TRBV2 and TRBJ1-2, with D hard to call. The CDR3 covers 12 residues. The germline gives CDR1 SNHLY, CDR2 FYNNEI. V was shortened by 2 bases and J by 2 bases, with 3 bases between the two germline ends. The CDR3 region has the DNA TGTGCCAGCAGTGAACTAAACTATGGCTACACCTTC. Translation gives CASSELNYGYTF.